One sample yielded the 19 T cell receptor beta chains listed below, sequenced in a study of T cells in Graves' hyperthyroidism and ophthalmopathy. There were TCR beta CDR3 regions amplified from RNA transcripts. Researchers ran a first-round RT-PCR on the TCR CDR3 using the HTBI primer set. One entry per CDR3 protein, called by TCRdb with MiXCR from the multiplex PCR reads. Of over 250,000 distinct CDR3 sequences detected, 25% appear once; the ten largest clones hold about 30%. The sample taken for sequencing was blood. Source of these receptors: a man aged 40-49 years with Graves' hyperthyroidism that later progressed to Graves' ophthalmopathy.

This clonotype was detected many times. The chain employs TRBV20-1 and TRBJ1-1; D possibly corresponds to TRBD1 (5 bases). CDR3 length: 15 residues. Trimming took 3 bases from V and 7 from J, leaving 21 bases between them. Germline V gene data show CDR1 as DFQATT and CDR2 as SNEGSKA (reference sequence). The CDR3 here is CSARGNRGIGGEAFF. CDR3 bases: TGCAGTGCTAGGGGGAATCGGGGGATTGGTGGTGAAGCTTTCTTT.

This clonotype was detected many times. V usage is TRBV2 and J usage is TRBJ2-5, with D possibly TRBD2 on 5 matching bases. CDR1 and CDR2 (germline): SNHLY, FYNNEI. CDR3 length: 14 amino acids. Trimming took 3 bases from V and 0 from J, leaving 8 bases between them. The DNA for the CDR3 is TGTGCCAGCAGTGATTGGAGGAACCAAGAGACCCAGTACTTC. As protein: CASSDWRNQETQYF.

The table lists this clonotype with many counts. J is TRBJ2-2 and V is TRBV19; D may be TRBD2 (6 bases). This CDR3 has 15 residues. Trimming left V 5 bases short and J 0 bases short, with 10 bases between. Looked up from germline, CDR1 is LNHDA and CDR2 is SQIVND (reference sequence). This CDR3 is CASSSIAANTGELFF. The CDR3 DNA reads TGTGCCAGTAGTTCAATAGCGGCGAACACCGGGGAGCTGTTTTTT. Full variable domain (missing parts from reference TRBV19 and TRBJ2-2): DGGITQSPKYLFRKEGQNVTLSCEQNLNHDAMYWYRQDPGQGLRLIYYSQIVNDFQKGDIAEGYSVSREKKESFPLTVTSAQKNPTAFYLCASSSIAANTGELFFGEGSRLTVL.

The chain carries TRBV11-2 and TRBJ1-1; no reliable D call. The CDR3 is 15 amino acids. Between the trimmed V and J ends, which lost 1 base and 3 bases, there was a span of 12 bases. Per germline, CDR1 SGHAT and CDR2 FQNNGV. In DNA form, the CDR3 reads TGTGCCAGCAGCTTAGGTCCCAGCCTTTACACTGAAGCTTTCTTT. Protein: CASSLGPSLYTEAFF. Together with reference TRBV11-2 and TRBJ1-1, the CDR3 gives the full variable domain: EAGVAQSPRYKIIEKRQSVAFWCNPISGHATLYWYQQILGQGPKLLIQFQNNGVVDDSQLPKDRFSAERLKGVDSTLKIQPAKLEDSAVYLCASSLGPSLYTEAFFGQGTRLTVV.

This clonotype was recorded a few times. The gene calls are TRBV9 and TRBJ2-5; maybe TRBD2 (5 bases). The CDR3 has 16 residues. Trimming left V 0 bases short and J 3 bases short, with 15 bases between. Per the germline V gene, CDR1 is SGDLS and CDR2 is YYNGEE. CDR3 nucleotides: TGTGCCAGCAGCGTAGATGGTAGCGTACGAAAAGAGACCCAGTACTTC. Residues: CASSVDGSVRKETQYF.

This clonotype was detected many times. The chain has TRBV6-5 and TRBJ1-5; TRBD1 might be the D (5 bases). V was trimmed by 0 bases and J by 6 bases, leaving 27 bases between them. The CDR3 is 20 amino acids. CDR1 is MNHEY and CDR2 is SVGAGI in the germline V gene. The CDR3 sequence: CASSYSYGALWVGYSQPQHF. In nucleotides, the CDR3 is TGTGCCAGCAGTTACTCCTATGGGGCGTTATGGGTCGGCTACTCTCAGCCCCAGCATTTT.

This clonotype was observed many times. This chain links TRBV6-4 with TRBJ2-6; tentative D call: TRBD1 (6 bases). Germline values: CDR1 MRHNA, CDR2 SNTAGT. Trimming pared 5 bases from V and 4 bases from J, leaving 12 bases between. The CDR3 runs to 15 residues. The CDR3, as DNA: TGTGCCAGCAGTTTAAACAGGGTGGGGGCCAACGTCCTGACTTTC. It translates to CASSLNRVGANVLTF.

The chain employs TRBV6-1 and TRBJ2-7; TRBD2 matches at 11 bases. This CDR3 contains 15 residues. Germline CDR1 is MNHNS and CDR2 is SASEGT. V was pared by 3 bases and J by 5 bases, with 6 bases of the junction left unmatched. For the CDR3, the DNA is TGTGCCAGCAGTGAGGTTGGGACTAGCGGAGACGAGCAGTACTTC. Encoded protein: CASSEVGTSGDEQYF.

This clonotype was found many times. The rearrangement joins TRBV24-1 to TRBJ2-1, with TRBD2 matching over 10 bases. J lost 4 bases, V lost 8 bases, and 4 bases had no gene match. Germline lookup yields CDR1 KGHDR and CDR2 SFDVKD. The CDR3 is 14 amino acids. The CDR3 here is CATTSGGTYNEQFF. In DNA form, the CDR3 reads TGTGCCACCACTAGCGGGGGAACGTACAATGAGCAGTTCTTC.

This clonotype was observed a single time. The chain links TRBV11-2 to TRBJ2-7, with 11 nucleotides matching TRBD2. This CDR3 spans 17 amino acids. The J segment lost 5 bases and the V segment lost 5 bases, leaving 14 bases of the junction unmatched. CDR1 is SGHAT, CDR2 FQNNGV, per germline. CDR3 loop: CASSPRGLAGGGHEQYF. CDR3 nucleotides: TGTGCCAGCAGCCCTAGGGGGCTAGCGGGAGGAGGCCACGAGCAGTACTTC.

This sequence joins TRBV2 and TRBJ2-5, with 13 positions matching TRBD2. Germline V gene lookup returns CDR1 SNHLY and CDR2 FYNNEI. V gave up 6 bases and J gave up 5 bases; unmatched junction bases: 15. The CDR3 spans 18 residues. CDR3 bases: TGTGCCAGCAGGGACCCCGGACTAGCGGGAGCAAGGGAGGAGACCCAGTACTTC. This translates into CASRDPGLAGAREETQYF. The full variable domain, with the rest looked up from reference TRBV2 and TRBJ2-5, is EPEVTQTPSHQVTQMGQEVILRCVPISNHLYFYWYRQILGQKVEFLVSFYNNEISEKSEIFDDQFSVERPDGSNFTLKIRSTKLEDSAMYFCASRDPGLAGAREETQYFGPGTRLLVL.

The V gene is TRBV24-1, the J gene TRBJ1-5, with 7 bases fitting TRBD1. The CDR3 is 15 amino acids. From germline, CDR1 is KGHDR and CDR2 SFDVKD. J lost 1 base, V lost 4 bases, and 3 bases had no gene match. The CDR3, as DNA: TGTGCCACCAGTGACTCAGGGGGAAGCAATCAGCCCCAGCATTTT. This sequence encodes CATSDSGGSNQPQHF.

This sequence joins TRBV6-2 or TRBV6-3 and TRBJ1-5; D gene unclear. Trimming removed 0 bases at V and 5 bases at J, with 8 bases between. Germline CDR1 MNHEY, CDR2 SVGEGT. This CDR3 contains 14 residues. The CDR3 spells CASSYSWGDQPQHF. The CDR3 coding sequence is TGTGCCAGCAGTTACTCTTGGGGAGATCAGCCCCAGCATTTT.

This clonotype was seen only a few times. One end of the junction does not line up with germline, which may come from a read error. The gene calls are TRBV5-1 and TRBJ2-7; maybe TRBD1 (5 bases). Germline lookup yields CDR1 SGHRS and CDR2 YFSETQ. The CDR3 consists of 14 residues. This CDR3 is CASGLAGSFYEQYF. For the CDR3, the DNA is TGCGCCAGCGGCTTGGCAGGGTCGTTCTACGAGCAGTACTTC.

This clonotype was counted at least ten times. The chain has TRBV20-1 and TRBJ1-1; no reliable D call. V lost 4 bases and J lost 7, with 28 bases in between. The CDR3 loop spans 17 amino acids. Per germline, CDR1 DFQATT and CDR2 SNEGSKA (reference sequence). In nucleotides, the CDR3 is TGCAGTGCTACCCCATATTTTAGCAGTCGCTCGTACAATGAAGCTTTCTTT. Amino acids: CSATPYFSSRSYNEAFF.

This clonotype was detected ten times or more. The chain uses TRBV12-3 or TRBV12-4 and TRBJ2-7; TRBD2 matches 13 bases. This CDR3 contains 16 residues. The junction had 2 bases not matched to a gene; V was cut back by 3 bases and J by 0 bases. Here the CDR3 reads CASSFRLAGGSYEQYF. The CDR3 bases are TGTGCCAGCAGTTTTCGACTAGCGGGAGGCTCCTACGAGCAGTACTTC.

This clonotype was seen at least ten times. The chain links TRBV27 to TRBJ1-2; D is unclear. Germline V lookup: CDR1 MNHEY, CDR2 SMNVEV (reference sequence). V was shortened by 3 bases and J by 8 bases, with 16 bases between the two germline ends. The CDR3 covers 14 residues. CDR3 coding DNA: TGTGCCAGCAGTTTCCACGGCCCGGATGAGGGCTACACCTTC. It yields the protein CASSFHGPDEGYTF.

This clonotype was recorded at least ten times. The CDR3 is CASSSAGTTNTGELFF. The CDR3 region has the DNA TGTGCCAGCAGCTCTGCTGGGACAACGAACACCGGGGAGCTGTTTTTT. The chain is built from TRBV11-1 and TRBJ2-2; TRBD1 is a possible D gene (6 bases). V dropped 4 bases and J dropped 0 bases, with 12 bases sitting between them. From germline, CDR1 is SGHAT and CDR2 FQDESV (reference sequence). This CDR3 is built from 16 residues.

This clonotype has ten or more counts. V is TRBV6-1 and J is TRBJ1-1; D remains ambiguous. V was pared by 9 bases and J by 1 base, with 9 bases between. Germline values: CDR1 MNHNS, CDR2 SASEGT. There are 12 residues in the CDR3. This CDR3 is CASQAGNTEAFF. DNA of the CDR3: TGTGCCAGTCAGGCCGGGAACACTGAAGCTTTCTTT.